These 22 T cell receptor beta chains were all obtained from the same sample, sequenced in a study of blood T cell repertoires in COVID-19. Using immunoSEQ multiplex PCR, the repertoire was profiled, and TCRdb retains in-frame clones only, with some absent. In the table there are 150,000 to 200,000 clones, approximately 85% of which are singletons. Sequencing input: peripheral blood. These TCRs come from a human donor with active or convalescent COVID-19. The donor label of this sample is uncertain.

The rearrangement links TRBV12-5 to TRBJ2-1, with 11 bases aligning to TRBD2. Germline V gene sequence: CDR1 LGHNT, CDR2 FRNRAP. V was pared by 1 base and J by 0 bases, with 14 bases of the junction left unmatched. CDR3 size: 21 residues. The CDR3 is CASGLALAGGPPQSSYNEQFF. As DNA, the CDR3 is TGTGCTAGTGGTTTGGCCCTAGCGGGAGGCCCCCCCCAGAGCTCCTACAATGAGCAGTTCTTC.

This clone was seen only a few times. The chain carries TRBV24-1 and TRBJ2-7, with 7 bases lining up with TRBD1. J was trimmed by 2 bases and V by 2 bases; bases with no gene match: 5. Germline V gives CDR1 KGHDR, CDR2 SFDVKD. The CDR3 runs to 15 residues. The DNA for the CDR3 is TGTGCCACCAGTGATTCGACAGGGACGCCCTACGAGCAGTACTTC. This gives the protein CATSDSTGTPYEQYF.

This sequence joins TRBV20-1 and TRBJ1-1; 8 nucleotides agree with TRBD1. This CDR3 has 15 amino acids. V was pared by 5 bases and J by 1 base, with 9 bases of the junction left unmatched. Germline V gene sequence: CDR1 DFQATT, CDR2 SNEGSKA (reference sequence). The CDR3 sequence: CSAGGMGQANTEAFF. CDR3 in DNA: TGCAGTGCTGGTGGTATGGGACAGGCGAACACTGAAGCTTTCTTT.

J is TRBJ2-7 and V is TRBV7-5; the table's D call TRBD2 went unverified against the DNA. TRBV7-5 is a pseudogene segment. The CDR3 extends over 18 amino acids. The CDR3 protein is CVRSHGLAGGLNSYEQYF. Written as DNA, the CDR3 is TGTGTCAGAAGCCACGGACTAGCGGGAGGCCTTAACTCCTACGAGCAGTACTTC.

The chain is built from TRBV28 and TRBJ2-7; D is possibly TRBD2 (6 bases). V dropped 2 bases and J dropped 2 bases, with 13 bases sitting between them. CDR1 and CDR2 (germline): MDHEN, SYDVKM. The CDR3 runs 15 residues. CDR3 sequence (DNA): TGTGCCAGCAGTTTAGGGAGGTTAAGAGCCTACGAGCAGTACTTC. Its protein product is CASSLGRLRAYEQYF.

The chain is built from TRBV2 and TRBJ2-2; D unclear. The germline V gene encodes CDR1 SNHLY and CDR2 FYNNEI. V lost 5 bases and J lost 4, with 14 bases in between. The CDR3 loop spans 15 amino acids. CDR3 nucleotides: TGTGCCAGCAGTCCGTCGGGTACTGGCACCGGGGAGCTGTTTTTT. Amino acid sequence: CASSPSGTGTGELFF.

The chain links TRBV27 to TRBJ2-1, with 14 bases identical to TRBD2. This CDR3 spans 19 amino acids. Germline V CDR1 and CDR2: MNHEY, SMNVEV (reference sequence). Trimming cost V 6 bases and J 6 bases; bases outside gene matches: 16. CDR3 nucleotide sequence: TGTGCCAGCAGAGCCGGGACTAGCGGGAGTACTCACGCTGGCAATGAGCAGTTCTTC. Amino acid sequence: CASRAGTSGSTHAGNEQFF.

This clone was recorded only once. The V and J genes are TRBV2 and TRBJ1-5, with 7 bases matching TRBD1. Trimming took 3 bases from V and 3 from J; bases not matched to a gene: 8. The CDR3 sequence is 16 residues long. The germline CDR1 and CDR2 sequences are SNHLY and FYNNEI. This CDR3 reads CASSDRDRSNNQPQHF. CDR3 nucleotides: TGTGCCAGCAGTGACCGGGACAGAAGCAACAATCAGCCCCAGCATTTT.

The chain uses TRBV5-1 and TRBJ1-2, with 8 bases identical to TRBD1. CDR3 size: 15 residues. Germline assignment: CDR1 SGHRS and CDR2 YFSETQ. J was trimmed by 3 bases and V by 1 base; bases with no gene match: 5. CDR3 sequence (DNA): TGCGCCAGCAGCTTGACGGGACAGGATGACTATGGCTACACCTTC. Translation gives CASSLTGQDDYGYTF. Looking up the rest from reference TRBV5-1 and TRBJ1-2 gives the full variable domain: KAGVTQTPRYLIKTRGQQVTLSCSPISGHRSVSWYQQTPGQGLQFLFEYFSETQRNKGNFPGRFSGRQFSNSRSEMNVSTLELGDSALYLCASSLTGQDDYGYTFGSGTRLTVV.

This chain links TRBV4-1 with TRBJ1-5; the match to TRBD1 covers 8 bases. The ends lost 0 bases at V and 6 bases at J; junction bases unmatched: 10. Germline V gene sequence: CDR1 MGHRA, CDR2 YSYEKL. The CDR3 extends over 17 amino acids. The CDR3 DNA reads as TGCGCCAGCAGCCAAGAAGCGAACAGGGGGTTCGGTCAGCCCCAGCATTTT. Residues: CASSQEANRGFGQPQHF.

This clone was picked up many times. The rearrangement links TRBV4-1 to TRBJ1-2; D perhaps matches TRBD1 (6 bases). Trimming removed 2 bases at V and 4 bases at J, with 11 bases between. The CDR3 is made up of 14 amino acids. From germline, CDR1 is MGHRA and CDR2 YSYEKL. The CDR3 is CASSQPDSVYGYTF. In DNA form, the CDR3 reads TGCGCCAGCAGCCAACCGGACAGCGTCTATGGCTACACCTTC.

The genes are TRBV6-1 and TRBJ2-5; D is possibly TRBD2 (5 bases). CDR3 length: 15 residues. CDR1 MNHNS and CDR2 SASEGT come from the germline V gene. The V gene lost 1 base and the J gene lost 5 bases, with 14 bases spanning the gap. The CDR3 DNA is TGTGCCAGCAGTGAAGAGGCCCGTCGGGGTGAGACCCAGTACTTC. Its protein is CASSEEARRGETQYF.

The chain links TRBV7-9 to TRBJ2-1; TRBD2 matches at 9 bases. The CDR3 has 15 residues. Germline V gene sequence: CDR1 SEHNR, CDR2 FQNEAQ (reference sequence). After removal of 5 bases from V and 1 base from J, the junction contained 3 bases not matched to a gene. CDR3 coding DNA: TGTGCCAGCAGCCCGCTAGCGGGATCCTACAATGAGCAGTTCTTC. Its translation: CASSPLAGSYNEQFF.

The chain is built from TRBV5-1 and TRBJ2-7, with 10 bases identical to TRBD2. Trimming removed 2 bases from V and 3 bases from J; junction bases left unmatched: 2. The germline CDR1 and CDR2 sequences are SGHRS and YFSETQ. The CDR3 loop spans 14 amino acids. The CDR3, as DNA: TGCGCCAGCAGCTTCTCTAGCGGGGGCTACGAGCAGTACTTC. Translation gives CASSFSSGGYEQYF.

This chain joins TRBV7-3 and TRBJ2-5; 10 nucleotides align to TRBD1. Trimming at V came to 3 bases and at J to 4 bases, leaving 8 bases not matched to a gene. The germline CDR1 and CDR2 sequences are SGHTA and FQGTGA. The length of the CDR3 is 16 residues. CDR3 bases: TGTGCCAGCAGCTTCGCTCCGGGACAGGGGCGAGAGACCCAGTACTTC. This translates into CASSFAPGQGRETQYF. The full variable domain, its missing parts supplied by reference TRBV7-3 and TRBJ2-5, is GAGVSQTPSNKVTEKGKYVELRCDPISGHTALYWYRQSLGQGPEFLIYFQGTGAADDSGLPNDRFFAVRPEGSVSTLKIQRTERGDSAVYLCASSFAPGQGRETQYFGPGTRLLVL.

This chain joins TRBV7-6 and TRBJ2-3; TRBD1 matches at 8 bases. The germline CDR1 and CDR2 sequences are SGHVS and FNYEAQ. The CDR3 has 17 amino acids. With V trimmed by 2 bases and J by 4 bases, 11 bases remained unmatched. DNA for the CDR3: TGTGCCAGCAGCTTACGAACAGGGGGTGTGGGCCCAGATACGCAGTATTTT. Translation gives CASSLRTGGVGPDTQYF. Combining the CDR3 with reference TRBV7-6 and TRBJ2-3 gives the whole variable domain GAGVSQSPRYKVTKRGQDVALRCDPISGHVSLYWYRQALGQGPEFLTYFNYEAQQDKSGLPNDRFSAERPEGSISTLTIQRTEQRDSAMYRCASSLRTGGVGPDTQYFGPGTRLTVL.

CDR3 sequence: CASSLFGRSGELFF. CDR3 nucleotide sequence: TGTGCCAGCAGCTTATTCGGGAGATCCGGGGAGCTGTTTTTT. V and J are TRBV7-8 and TRBJ2-2; the D gene is possibly TRBD2 (6 bases). Germline assignment: CDR1 SGHVS and CDR2 FQNEAQ. The CDR3 spans 14 residues. The ends were cut back, 2 bases at V and 6 bases at J, with 10 bases in the middle. Looking up the rest from reference TRBV7-8 and TRBJ2-2 gives the full variable domain: GAGVSQSPRYKVAKRGQDVALRCDPISGHVSLFWYQQALGQGPEFLTYFQNEAQLDKSGLPSDRFFAERPEGSVSTLKIQRTQQEDSAVYLCASSLFGRSGELFFGEGSRLTVL.

This CDR3 is CASSQDYHNEQFF. In nucleotides, the CDR3 is TGCGCCAGCAGCCAGGACTACCACAATGAGCAGTTCTTC. The J gene is TRBJ2-1, the V gene TRBV4-1, with D maybe TRBD2 (6 bases). V lost 3 bases and J 5 bases, leaving 8 bases between the germline ends. This CDR3 comprises 13 residues. From germline, CDR1 is MGHRA and CDR2 YSYEKL.

The chain uses TRBV5-1 and TRBJ1-6; possible D gene TRBD1, 5 bases. This CDR3 contains 13 residues. V was pared by 0 bases and J by 8 bases, with 6 bases between. Germline V gene sequence: CDR1 SGHRS, CDR2 YFSETQ. In nucleotides, the CDR3 is TGCGCCAGCAGCTTGGAAGGGGATTCACCCCTCCACTTT. This codes for CASSLEGDSPLHF.

The J gene is TRBJ2-5, the V gene TRBV6-2 or TRBV6-3, with 14 bases that match TRBD2. The length of the CDR3 is 18 residues. The germline gives CDR1 MNHEY, CDR2 SVGEGT. V shed 0 bases, J shed 2 bases, and the junction held 5 bases outside the gene matches. This chain's CDR3 is CASSYSRTSGGLQETQYF. In nucleotides, the CDR3 is TGTGCCAGCAGTTACTCCCGGACTAGCGGGGGGTTGCAAGAGACCCAGTACTTC.

The chain has TRBV24-1 and TRBJ2-1; D ambiguous. Looked up from germline, CDR1 is KGHDR and CDR2 is SFDVKD. The CDR3 covers 13 residues. Trimming took 3 bases from V and 8 from J, leaving 10 bases between them. The CDR3 DNA reads TGTGCCACCAGTGATCAGAAGATCGATGAGCAGTTCTTC. The encoded protein is CATSDQKIDEQFF.

V is TRBV9 and J is TRBJ1-1, with 9 positions matching TRBD1. The CDR3 spans 12 residues. Germline V gives CDR1 SGDLS, CDR2 YYNGEE. The junction had 5 bases not matched to a gene; V was cut back by 3 bases and J by 11 bases. CDR3 DNA sequence: TGTGCCAGCAGCGCAAGAGGACAGGGGGCTTTCTTT. Translating it yields CASSARGQGAFF.